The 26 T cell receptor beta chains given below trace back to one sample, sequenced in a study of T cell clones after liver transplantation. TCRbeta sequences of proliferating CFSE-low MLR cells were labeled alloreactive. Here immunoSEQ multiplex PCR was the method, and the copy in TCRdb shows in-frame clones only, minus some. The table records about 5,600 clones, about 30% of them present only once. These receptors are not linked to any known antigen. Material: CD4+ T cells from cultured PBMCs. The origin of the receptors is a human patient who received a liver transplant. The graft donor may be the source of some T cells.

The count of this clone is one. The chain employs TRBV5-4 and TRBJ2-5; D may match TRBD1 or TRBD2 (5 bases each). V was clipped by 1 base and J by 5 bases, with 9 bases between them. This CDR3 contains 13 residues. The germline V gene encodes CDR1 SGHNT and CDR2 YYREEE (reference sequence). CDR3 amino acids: CASSLSGLETQYF. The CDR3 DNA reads TGTGCCAGCAGCTTGTCGGGGCTGGAGACCCAGTACTTC.

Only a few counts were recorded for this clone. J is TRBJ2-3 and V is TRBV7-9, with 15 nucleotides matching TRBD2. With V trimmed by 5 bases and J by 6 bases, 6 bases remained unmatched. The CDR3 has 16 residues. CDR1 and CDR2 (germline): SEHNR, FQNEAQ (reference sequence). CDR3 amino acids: CASSRTSGRETDTQYF. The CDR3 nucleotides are TGTGCCAGCAGCCGGACTAGCGGGAGGGAGACGGATACGCAGTATTTT. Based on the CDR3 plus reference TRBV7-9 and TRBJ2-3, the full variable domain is DTGVSQNPRHKITKRGQNVTFRCDPISEHNRLYWYRQTLGQGPEFLTYFQNEAQLEKSRLLSDRFSAERPKGSFSTLEIQRTEQGDSAMYLCASSRTSGRETDTQYFGPGTRLTVL.

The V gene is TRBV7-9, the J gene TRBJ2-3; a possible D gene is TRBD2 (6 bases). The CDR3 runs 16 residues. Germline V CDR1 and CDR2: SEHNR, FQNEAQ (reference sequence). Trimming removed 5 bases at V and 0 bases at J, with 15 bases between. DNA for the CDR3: TGTGCCAGCAGCCAAGATCTCAGCGGGAGCACAGATACGCAGTATTTT. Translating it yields CASSQDLSGSTDTQYF. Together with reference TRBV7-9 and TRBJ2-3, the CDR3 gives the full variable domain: DTGVSQNPRHKITKRGQNVTFRCDPISEHNRLYWYRQTLGQGPEFLTYFQNEAQLEKSRLLSDRFSAERPKGSFSTLEIQRTEQGDSAMYLCASSQDLSGSTDTQYFGPGTRLTVL.

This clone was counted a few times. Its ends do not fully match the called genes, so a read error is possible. CDR3 loop: CARSLGGLGNTDTQYF. The CDR3, as DNA: TGTGCCCGCAGCTTGGGGGGGTTGGGGAACACAGATACGCAGTATTTT. The rearrangement uses TRBV5-4 and TRBJ2-3; 7 positions agree with TRBD2. Germline lookup yields CDR1 SGHNT and CDR2 YYREEE (reference sequence). The CDR3 consists of 16 residues.

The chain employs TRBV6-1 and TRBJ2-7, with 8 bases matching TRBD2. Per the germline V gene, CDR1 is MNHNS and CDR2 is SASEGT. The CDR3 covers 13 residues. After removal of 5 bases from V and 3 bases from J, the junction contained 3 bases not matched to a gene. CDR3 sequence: CASSFSGIYEQYF. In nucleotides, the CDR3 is TGTGCCAGCAGTTTTAGCGGGATCTACGAGCAGTACTTC.

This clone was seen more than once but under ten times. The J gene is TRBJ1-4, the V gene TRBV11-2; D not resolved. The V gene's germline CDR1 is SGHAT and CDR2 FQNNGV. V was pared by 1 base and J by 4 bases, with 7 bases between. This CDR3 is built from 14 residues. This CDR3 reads CASSLVSGNEKLFF. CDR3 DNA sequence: TGTGCCAGCAGCTTAGTAAGCGGTAATGAAAAACTGTTTTTT.

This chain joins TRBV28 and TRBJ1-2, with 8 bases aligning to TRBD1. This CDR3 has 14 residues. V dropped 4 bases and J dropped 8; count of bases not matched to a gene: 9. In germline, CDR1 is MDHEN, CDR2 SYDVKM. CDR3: CASSYGNRGLGYTF. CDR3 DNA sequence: TGTGCCAGCAGTTATGGTAACAGGGGGTTAGGCTACACCTTC.

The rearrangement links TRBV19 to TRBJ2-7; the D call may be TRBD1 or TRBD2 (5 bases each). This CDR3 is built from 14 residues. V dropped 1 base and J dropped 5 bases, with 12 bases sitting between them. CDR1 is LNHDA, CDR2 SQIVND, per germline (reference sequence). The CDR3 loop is CASSIGGNVDEQYF. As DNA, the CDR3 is TGTGCCAGTAGTATAGGGGGGAACGTAGACGAGCAGTACTTC. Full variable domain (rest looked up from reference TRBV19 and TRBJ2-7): DGGITQSPKYLFRKEGQNVTLSCEQNLNHDAMYWYRQDPGQGLRLIYYSQIVNDFQKGDIAEGYSVSREKKESFPLTVTSAQKNPTAFYLCASSIGGNVDEQYFGPGTRLTVT.

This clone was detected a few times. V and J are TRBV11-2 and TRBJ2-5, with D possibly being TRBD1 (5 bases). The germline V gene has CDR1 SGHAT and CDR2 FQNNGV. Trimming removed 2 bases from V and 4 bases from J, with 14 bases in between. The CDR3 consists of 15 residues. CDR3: CASSLISGFGETQYF. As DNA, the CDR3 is TGTGCCAGCAGCTTAATCTCAGGGTTTGGAGAGACCCAGTACTTC.

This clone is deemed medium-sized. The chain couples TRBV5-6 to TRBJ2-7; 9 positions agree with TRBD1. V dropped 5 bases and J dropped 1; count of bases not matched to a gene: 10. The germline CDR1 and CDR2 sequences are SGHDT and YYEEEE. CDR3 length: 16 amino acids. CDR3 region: CASRRTGTGPSYEQYF. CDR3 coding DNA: TGTGCCAGCAGGCGGACCGGGACAGGGCCTTCCTACGAGCAGTACTTC. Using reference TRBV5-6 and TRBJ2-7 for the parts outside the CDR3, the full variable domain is DAGVTQSPTHLIKTRGQQVTLRCSPKSGHDTVSWYQQALGQGPQFIFQYYEEEERQRGNFPDRFSGHQFPNYSSELNVNALLLGDSALYLCASRRTGTGPSYEQYFGPGTRLTVT.

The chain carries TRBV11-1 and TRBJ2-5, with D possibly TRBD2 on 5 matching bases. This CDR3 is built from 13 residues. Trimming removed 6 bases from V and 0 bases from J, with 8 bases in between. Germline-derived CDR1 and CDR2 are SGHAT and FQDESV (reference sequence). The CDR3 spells CASSLDYQETQYF. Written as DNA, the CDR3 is TGTGCCAGCAGTCTGGACTACCAAGAGACCCAGTACTTC.

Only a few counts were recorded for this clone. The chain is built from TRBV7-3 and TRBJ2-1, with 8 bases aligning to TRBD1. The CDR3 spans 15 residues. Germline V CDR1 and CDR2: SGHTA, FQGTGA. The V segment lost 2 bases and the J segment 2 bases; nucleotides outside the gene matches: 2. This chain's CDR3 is CASSLGTGTYNEQFF. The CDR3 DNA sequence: TGTGCCAGCAGCTTAGGGACAGGTACCTACAATGAGCAGTTCTTC.

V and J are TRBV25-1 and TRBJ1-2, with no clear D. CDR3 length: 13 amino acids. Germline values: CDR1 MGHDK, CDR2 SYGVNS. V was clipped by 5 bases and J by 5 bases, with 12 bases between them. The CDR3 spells CASSFLGGYGYTF. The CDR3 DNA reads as TGTGCCAGCAGTTTTCTCGGAGGGTATGGCTACACCTTC.

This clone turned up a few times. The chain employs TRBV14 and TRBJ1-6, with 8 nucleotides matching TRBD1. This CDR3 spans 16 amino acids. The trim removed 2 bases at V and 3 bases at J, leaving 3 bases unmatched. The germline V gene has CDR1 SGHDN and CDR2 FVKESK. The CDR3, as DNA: TGTGCCAGCAGCCAAATTACAGGGGGCTATAATTCACCCCTCCACTTT. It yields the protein CASSQITGGYNSPLHF.

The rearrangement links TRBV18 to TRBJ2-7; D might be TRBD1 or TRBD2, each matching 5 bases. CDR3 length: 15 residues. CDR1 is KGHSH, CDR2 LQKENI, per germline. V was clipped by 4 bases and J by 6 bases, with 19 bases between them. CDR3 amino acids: CASSRTPGPQSEQYF. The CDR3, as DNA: TGTGCCAGCTCACGAACTCCGGGACCCCAGAGCGAGCAGTACTTC.

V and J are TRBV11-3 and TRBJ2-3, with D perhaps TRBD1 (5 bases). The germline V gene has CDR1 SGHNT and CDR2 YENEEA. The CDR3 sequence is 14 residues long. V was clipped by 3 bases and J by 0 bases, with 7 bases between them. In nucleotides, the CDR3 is TGTGCCAGCAGCTTGACAGCTAGCACAGATACGCAGTATTTT. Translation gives CASSLTASTDTQYF.

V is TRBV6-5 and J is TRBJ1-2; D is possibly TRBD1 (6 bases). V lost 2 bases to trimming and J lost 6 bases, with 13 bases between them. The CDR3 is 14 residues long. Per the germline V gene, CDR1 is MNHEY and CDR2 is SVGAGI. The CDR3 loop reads CASSYPQGRNGYTF. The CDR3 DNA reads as TGTGCCAGCAGTTACCCACAGGGCCGGAATGGCTACACCTTC.

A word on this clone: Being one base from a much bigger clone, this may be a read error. This chain's CDR3 is CASRLDRFYEQYF. Written as DNA, the CDR3 is TGTGCCAGCAGGTTGGACAGGTTCTACGAGCAGTACTTC. The chain has TRBV5-4 and TRBJ2-7, with 7 bases lining up with TRBD1. There are 13 residues in the CDR3. Germline V CDR1 and CDR2: SGHNT, YYREEE (reference sequence).

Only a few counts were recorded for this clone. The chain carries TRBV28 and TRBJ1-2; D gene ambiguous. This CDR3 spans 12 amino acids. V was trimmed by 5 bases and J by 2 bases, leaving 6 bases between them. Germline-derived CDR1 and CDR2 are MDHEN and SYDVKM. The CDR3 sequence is CASSRQNYGYTF. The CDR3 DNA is TGTGCCAGCAGTCGCCAGAACTATGGCTACACCTTC.

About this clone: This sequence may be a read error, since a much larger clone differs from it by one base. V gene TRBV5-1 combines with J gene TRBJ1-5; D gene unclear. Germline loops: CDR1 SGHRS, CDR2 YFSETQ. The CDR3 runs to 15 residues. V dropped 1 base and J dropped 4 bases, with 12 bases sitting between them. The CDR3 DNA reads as TGCGCCAGCAGCTTGACGGTTCGCACAAATCAGCCCCAGCATTTT. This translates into CASSLTVRTNQPQHF.

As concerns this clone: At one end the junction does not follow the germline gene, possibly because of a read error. CDR3 coding DNA: TGTGCCAGCAGTGAAGGGGGGAGAGGGCTTCGCGACTTC. Encoded protein: CASSEGGRGLRDF. This rearrangement joins TRBV6-1 to TRBJ2-7; D may be TRBD1 or TRBD2 (5 bases each). Per germline, CDR1 MNHNS and CDR2 SASEGT. The CDR3 is made up of 13 amino acids.

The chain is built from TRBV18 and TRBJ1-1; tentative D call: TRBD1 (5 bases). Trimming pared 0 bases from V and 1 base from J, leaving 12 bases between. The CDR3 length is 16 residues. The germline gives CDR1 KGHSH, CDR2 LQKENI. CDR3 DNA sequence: TGTGCCAGCTCACCACCGGAGAGGGGTTCGAACACTGAAGCTTTCTTT. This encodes CASSPPERGSNTEAFF.

The CDR3 DNA follows: TGTGCCAGTCTTAGGGAGACCCAGTACTTC. Amino acid sequence: CASLRETQYF. V usage is TRBV19 and J usage is TRBJ2-5; D uncertain. Per germline, CDR1 LNHDA and CDR2 SQIVND (reference sequence). The CDR3 length is 10 residues. The V end was cut by 8 bases, the J end by 5 bases, with 6 bases between.

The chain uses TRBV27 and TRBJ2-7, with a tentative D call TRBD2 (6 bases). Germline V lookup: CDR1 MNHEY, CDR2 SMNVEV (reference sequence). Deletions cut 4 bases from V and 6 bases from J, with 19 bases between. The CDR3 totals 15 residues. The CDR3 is CASSYTGTVGGEQYF. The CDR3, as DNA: TGTGCCAGCAGTTATACCGGGACCGTGGGGGGCGAGCAGTACTTC.

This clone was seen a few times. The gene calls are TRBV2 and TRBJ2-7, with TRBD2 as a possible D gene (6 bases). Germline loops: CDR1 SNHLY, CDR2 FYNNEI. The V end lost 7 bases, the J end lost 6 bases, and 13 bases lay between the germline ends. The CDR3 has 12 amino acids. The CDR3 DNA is TGTGCCAGCATCCAGACTAGACGCGAGCAGTACTTC. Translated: CASIQTRREQYF.

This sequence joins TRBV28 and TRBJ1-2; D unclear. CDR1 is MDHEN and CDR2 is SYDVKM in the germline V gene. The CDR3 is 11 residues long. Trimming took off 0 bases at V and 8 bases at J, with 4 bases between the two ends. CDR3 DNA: TGTGCCAGCAGTTTATGGGGGGGCTACACCTTC. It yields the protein CASSLWGGYTF.